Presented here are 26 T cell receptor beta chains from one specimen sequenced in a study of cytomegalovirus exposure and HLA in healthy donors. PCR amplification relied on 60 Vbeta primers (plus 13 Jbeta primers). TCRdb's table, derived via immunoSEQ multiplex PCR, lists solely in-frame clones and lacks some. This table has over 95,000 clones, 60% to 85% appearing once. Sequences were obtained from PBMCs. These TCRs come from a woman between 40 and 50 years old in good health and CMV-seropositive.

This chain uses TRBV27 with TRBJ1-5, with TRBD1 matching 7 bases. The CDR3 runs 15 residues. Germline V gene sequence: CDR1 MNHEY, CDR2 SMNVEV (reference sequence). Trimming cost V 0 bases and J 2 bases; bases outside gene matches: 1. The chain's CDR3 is CASSLSGGGNQPQHF. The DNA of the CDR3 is TGTGCCAGCAGTTTATCAGGGGGCGGCAATCAGCCCCAGCATTTT.

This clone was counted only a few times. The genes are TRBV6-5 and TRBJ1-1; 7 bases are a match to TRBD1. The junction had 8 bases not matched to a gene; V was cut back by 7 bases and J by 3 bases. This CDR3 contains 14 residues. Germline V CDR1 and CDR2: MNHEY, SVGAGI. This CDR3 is CASIPEGGYTEAFF. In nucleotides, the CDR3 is TGTGCCAGCATCCCCGAAGGGGGCTACACTGAAGCTTTCTTT.

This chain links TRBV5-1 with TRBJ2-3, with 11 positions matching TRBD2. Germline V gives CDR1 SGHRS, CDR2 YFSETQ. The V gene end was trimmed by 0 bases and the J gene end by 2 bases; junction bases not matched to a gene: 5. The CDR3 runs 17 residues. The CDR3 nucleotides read TGCGCCAGCAGCTTGGTGCCTAGCGGGGGGCCCACAGATACGCAGTATTTT. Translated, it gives CASSLVPSGGPTDTQYF.

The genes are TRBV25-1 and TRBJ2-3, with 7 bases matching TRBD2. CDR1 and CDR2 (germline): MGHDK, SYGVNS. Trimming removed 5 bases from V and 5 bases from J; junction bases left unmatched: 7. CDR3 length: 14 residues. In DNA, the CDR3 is TGTGCCAGCAGTCTGACTAGCATTGGAGATACGCAGTATTTT. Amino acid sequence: CASSLTSIGDTQYF.

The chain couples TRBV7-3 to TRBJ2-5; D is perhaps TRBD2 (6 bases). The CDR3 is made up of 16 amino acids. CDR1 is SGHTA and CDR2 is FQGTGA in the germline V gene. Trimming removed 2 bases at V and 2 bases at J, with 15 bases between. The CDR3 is CASSLAGLATQETQYF. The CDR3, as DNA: TGTGCCAGCAGCTTAGCGGGACTGGCGACACAAGAGACCCAGTACTTC.

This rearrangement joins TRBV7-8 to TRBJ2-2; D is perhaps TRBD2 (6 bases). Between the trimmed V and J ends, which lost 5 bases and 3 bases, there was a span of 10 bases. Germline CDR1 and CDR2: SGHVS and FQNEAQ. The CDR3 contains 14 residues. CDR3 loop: CASSGGSHTGELFF. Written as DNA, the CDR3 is TGTGCCAGCAGCGGGGGGTCCCACACCGGGGAGCTGTTTTTT.

The CDR3 region is CACSRGQYNEQFF. In DNA, the CDR3 is TGTGCCTGTTCCAGGGGGCAATACAATGAGCAGTTCTTC. The genes are TRBV30 and TRBJ2-1; TRBD1 aligns across 8 bases. J was trimmed by 4 bases and V by 6 bases; bases with no gene match: 5. Per germline, CDR1 GTSNPN and CDR2 SVGIG (reference sequence). The CDR3 consists of 13 residues. Filled out from reference TRBV30 and TRBJ2-1, the complete variable domain reads SQTIHQWPATLVQPVGSPLSLECTVEGTSNPNLYWYRQAAGRGLQLLFYSVGIGQISSEVPQNLSASRPQDRQFILSSKKLLLSDSGFYLCACSRGQYNEQFFGPGTRLTVL.

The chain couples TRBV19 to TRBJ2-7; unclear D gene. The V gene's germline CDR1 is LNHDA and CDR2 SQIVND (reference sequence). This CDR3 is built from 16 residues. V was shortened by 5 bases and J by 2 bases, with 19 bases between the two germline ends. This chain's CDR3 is CASSLRPHEPTYEQYF. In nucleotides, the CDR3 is TGTGCCAGTAGTCTCCGCCCGCATGAACCTACCTACGAGCAGTACTTC. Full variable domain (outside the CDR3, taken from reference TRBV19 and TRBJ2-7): DGGITQSPKYLFRKEGQNVTLSCEQNLNHDAMYWYRQDPGQGLRLIYYSQIVNDFQKGDIAEGYSVSREKKESFPLTVTSAQKNPTAFYLCASSLRPHEPTYEQYFGPGTRLTVT.

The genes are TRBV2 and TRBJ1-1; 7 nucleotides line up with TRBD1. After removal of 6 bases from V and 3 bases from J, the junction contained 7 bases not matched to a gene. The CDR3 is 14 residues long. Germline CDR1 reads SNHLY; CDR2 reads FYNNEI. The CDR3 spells CASRDRQGYTEAFF. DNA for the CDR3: TGTGCCAGCAGAGACAGACAGGGTTACACTGAAGCTTTCTTT.

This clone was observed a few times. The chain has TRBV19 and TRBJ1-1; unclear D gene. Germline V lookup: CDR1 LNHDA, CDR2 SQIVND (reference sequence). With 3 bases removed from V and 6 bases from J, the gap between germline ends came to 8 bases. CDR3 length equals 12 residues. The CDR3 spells CASSMTFAEAFF. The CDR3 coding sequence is TGTGCCAGTAGTATGACTTTCGCTGAAGCTTTCTTT.

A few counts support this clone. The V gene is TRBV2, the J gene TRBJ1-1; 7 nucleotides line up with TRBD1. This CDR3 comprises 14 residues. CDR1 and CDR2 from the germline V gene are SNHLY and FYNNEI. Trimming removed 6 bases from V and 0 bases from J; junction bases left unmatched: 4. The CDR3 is CASRPQGVNTEAFF. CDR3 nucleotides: TGTGCCAGCAGGCCCCAGGGGGTGAACACTGAAGCTTTCTTT.

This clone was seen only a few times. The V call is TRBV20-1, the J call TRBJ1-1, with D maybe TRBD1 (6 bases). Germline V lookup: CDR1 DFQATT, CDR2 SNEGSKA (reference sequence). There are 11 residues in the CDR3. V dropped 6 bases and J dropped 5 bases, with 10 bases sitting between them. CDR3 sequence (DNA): TGCAGTGCCGGAACAGGGACTGAAGCTTTCTTT. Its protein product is CSAGTGTEAFF.

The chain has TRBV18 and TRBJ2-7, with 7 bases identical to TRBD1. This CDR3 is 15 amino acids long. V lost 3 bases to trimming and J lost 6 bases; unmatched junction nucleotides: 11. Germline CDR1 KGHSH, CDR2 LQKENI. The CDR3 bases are TGTGCCAGCTCACCCACAGGGGCCCCCTCCAGCGAGCAGTACTTC. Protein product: CASSPTGAPSSEQYF.

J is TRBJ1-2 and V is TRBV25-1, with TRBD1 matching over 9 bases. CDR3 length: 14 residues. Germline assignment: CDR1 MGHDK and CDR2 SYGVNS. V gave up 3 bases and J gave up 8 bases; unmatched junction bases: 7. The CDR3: CASSERDRVNGYTF. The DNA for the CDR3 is TGTGCCAGCAGTGAGAGGGACAGGGTGAACGGCTACACCTTC.

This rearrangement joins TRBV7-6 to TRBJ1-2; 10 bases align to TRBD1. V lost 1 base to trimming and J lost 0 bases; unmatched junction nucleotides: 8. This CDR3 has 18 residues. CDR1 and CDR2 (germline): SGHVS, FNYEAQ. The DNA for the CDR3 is TGTGCCAGCAGCTTAGGGACCGGGACAGGGGCCTCTAACTATGGCTACACCTTC. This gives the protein CASSLGTGTGASNYGYTF. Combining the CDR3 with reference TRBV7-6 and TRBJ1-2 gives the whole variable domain GAGVSQSPRYKVTKRGQDVALRCDPISGHVSLYWYRQALGQGPEFLTYFNYEAQQDKSGLPNDRFSAERPEGSISTLTIQRTEQRDSAMYRCASSLGTGTGASNYGYTFGSGTRLTVV.

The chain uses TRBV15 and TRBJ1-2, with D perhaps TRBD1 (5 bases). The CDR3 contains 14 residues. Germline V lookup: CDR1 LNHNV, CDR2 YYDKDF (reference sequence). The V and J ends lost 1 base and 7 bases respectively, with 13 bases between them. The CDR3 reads CATSRVGPRGGYTF. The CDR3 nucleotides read TGTGCCACCAGCAGAGTAGGGCCTAGGGGTGGCTACACCTTC.

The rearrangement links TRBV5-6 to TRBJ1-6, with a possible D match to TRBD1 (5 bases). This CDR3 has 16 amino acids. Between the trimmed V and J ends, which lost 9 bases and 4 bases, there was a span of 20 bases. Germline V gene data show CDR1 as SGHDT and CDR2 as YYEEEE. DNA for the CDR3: TGTGCCACCTCCGTGAGAATGGGGGGGTATAATTCACCCCTCCACTTT. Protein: CATSVRMGGYNSPLHF.

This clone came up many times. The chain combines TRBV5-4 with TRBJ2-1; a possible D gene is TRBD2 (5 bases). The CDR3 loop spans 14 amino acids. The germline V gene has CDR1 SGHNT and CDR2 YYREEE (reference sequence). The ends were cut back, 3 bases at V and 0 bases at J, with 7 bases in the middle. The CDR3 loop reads CASSSGFSYNEQFF. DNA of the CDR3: TGTGCCAGCAGCTCGGGGTTCTCCTACAATGAGCAGTTCTTC.

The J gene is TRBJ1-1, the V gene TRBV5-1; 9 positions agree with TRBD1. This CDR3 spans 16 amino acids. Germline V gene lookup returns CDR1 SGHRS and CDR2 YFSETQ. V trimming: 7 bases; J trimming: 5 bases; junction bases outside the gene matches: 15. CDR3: CASSEDRGGGGTEAFF. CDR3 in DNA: TGCGCCAGCTCGGAGGACAGGGGAGGGGGTGGAACTGAAGCTTTCTTT.

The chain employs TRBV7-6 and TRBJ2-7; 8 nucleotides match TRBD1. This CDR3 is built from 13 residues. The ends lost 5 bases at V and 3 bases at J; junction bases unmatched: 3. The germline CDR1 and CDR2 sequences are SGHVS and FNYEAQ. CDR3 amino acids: CASSRTGGYEQYF. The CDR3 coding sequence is TGTGCCAGCAGCCGAACAGGGGGCTACGAGCAGTACTTC.

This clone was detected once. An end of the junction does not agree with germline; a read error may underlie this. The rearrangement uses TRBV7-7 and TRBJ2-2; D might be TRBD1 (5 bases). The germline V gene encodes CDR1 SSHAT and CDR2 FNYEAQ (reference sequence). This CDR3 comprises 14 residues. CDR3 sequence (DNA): TGTGCTAGCAGCTTGGGCAGGGACACCGGGGAGCTGTTTTTT. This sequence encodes CASSLGRDTGELFF.

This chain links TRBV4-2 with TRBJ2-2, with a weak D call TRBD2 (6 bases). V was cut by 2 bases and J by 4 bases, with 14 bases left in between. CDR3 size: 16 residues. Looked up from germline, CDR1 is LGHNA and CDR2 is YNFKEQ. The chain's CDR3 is CASSQSAGRSTGELFF. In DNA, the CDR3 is TGTGCCAGCAGCCAAAGTGCGGGGAGGAGCACCGGGGAGCTGTTTTTT.

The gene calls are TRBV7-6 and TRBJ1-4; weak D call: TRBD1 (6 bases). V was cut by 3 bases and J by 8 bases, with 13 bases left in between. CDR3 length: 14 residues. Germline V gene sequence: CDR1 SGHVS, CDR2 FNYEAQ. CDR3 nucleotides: TGTGCCAGCAGCTTTCAGGGGAGGGGAGAAAAACTGTTTTTT. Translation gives CASSFQGRGEKLFF.

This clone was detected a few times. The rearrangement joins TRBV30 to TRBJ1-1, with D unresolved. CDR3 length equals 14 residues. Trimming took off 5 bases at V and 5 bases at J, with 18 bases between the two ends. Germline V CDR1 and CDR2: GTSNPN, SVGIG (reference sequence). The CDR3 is CAWDLGGTWTEAFF. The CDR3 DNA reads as TGTGCCTGGGACCTCGGAGGTACATGGACTGAAGCTTTCTTT. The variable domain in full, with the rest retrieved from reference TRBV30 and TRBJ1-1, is SQTIHQWPATLVQPVGSPLSLECTVEGTSNPNLYWYRQAAGRGLQLLFYSVGIGQISSEVPQNLSASRPQDRQFILSSKKLLLSDSGFYLCAWDLGGTWTEAFFGQGTRLTVV.

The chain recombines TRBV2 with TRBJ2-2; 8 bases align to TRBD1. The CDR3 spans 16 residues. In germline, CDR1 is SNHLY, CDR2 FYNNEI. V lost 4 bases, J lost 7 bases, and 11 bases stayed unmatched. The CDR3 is CASSVNGRQGIGELFF. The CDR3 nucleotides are TGTGCCAGCAGTGTAAATGGTCGACAGGGGATCGGGGAGCTGTTTTTT.

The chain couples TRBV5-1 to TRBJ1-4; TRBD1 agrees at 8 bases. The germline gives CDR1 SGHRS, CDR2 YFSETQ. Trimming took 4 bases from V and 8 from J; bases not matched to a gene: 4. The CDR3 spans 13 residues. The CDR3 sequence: CASSAGTGEKLFF. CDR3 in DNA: TGCGCCAGCAGCGCCGGGACAGGAGAAAAACTGTTTTTT.